This TCR beta chain was recovered during a study of naive and memory T cell subsets. From the second PCR step, alpha and beta chains were amplified apart. Both TRBC1 and TRBC2 were covered by a beta constant-region primer of two equimolar oligonucleotides. TCRdb re-called the UMI-ligation and nested PCR reads with MiXCR, one entry per CDR3 protein. The sample shows approximately 89,000 distinct CDR3 sequences, roughly 7% of them seen only once. The specimen sequenced was central memory CD4+ T cells from blood. The sequence was collected from a human donor in good health.

CDR3 region: CASSLSWGRQTGELFF. In nucleotides, the CDR3 is TGTGCCAGCAGCTTAAGTTGGGGTCGCCAGACCGGGGAGCTGTTTTTT. The chain is built from TRBV7-2 and TRBJ2-2, with no clear D. V dropped 2 bases and J dropped 5 bases, with 15 bases sitting between them. Germline CDR1 and CDR2: SGHTA and FQGNSA. CDR3 size: 16 residues.